The 21 T cell receptor beta chains presented below share a single source sample, sequenced in a study of T cells in Graves' hyperthyroidism and ophthalmopathy. From RNA transcripts, TCR beta CDR3 regions were amplified. RT-PCR in the first round (using the HTBI primer set) targeted the TCR CDR3. From the multiplex PCR reads, TCRdb called clonotypes with MiXCR, one entry per CDR3 protein. The sample records some 550,000 distinct CDR3 sequences, about a sixth being singletons. The sequencing input was blood. These receptors came from a woman aged 40 to 50 with Graves' ophthalmopathy.

This clonotype was found many times. The V gene is TRBV11-1, the J gene TRBJ2-7; D might be TRBD2 (6 bases). From germline, CDR1 is SGHAT and CDR2 FQDESV (reference sequence). This CDR3 is 14 amino acids long. V was shortened by 5 bases and J by 7 bases, with 18 bases between the two germline ends. The CDR3, as DNA: TGTGCCAGCAGCCCTTTGCGGGGCCCTGGAGAGCAGTACTTC. This codes for CASSPLRGPGEQYF.

The sample holds many counts of this clonotype. The J gene is TRBJ2-3, the V gene TRBV6-5; 13 bases fit TRBD2. After removal of 0 bases from V and 4 bases from J, the junction contained 1 base not matched to a gene. CDR3 length equals 16 residues. Germline V gene lookup returns CDR1 MNHEY and CDR2 SVGAGI. Here the CDR3 reads CASSYSLAGGPDTQYF. The CDR3 nucleotides are TGTGCCAGCAGTTACTCACTAGCGGGGGGGCCAGATACGCAGTATTTT.

CDR3 coding DNA: TGTGCCAGCAGATTGGGGACTGAGTCCTACGAGCAGTACTTC. This translates into CASRLGTESYEQYF. The chain uses TRBV12-3 or TRBV12-4 and TRBJ2-7, with D possibly TRBD2 on 6 matching bases. Trimming shortened V by 6 bases and J by 1 base, and 13 bases separated the two germline ends. This CDR3 has 14 residues.

Only a few counts were recorded for this clonotype. This rearrangement joins TRBV6-4 to TRBJ2-1; 11 positions match TRBD2. Germline CDR1 and CDR2: MRHNA and SNTAGT. This CDR3 region has 15 residues. V lost 3 bases, J lost 5 bases, and 3 bases stayed unmatched. The CDR3 is CASSESSGGNNEQFF. The DNA of the CDR3 is TGTGCCAGCAGTGAGTCTAGCGGGGGGAACAATGAGCAGTTCTTC.

V usage is TRBV12-3 or TRBV12-4 and J usage is TRBJ1-5; tentative D call: TRBD1 (5 bases). The V and J ends lost 5 bases and 0 bases respectively, with 14 bases between them. The CDR3 is 16 amino acids. CDR3: CASSDEDNYSNQPQHF. The CDR3 DNA follows: TGTGCCAGCAGTGATGAGGACAATTATAGCAATCAGCCCCAGCATTTT.

This clonotype occurred many times. V usage is TRBV6-1 and J usage is TRBJ2-1; 13 bases are a match to TRBD2. CDR1 MNHNS and CDR2 SASEGT come from the germline V gene. This CDR3 spans 15 amino acids. The V gene end was trimmed by 5 bases and the J gene end by 10 bases; junction bases not matched to a gene: 8. CDR3: CASSHGTSGVVEQFF. The CDR3 nucleotides are TGTGCCAGCAGTCACGGGACTAGCGGGGTGGTGGAGCAGTTCTTC.

This clonotype was counted only a few times. The gene calls are TRBV5-1 and TRBJ1-1; a weak D match, TRBD1 (5 bases). Germline V gene sequence: CDR1 SGHRS, CDR2 YFSETQ. The CDR3 extends over 16 amino acids. V lost 5 bases to trimming and J lost 6 bases, with 23 bases between them. This CDR3 is CASREVSGLFRPEAFF. CDR3 nucleotides: TGCGCCAGCAGGGAGGTATCAGGGCTTTTTCGCCCTGAAGCTTTCTTT. Full variable domain (rest looked up from reference TRBV5-1 and TRBJ1-1): KAGVTQTPRYLIKTRGQQVTLSCSPISGHRSVSWYQQTPGQGLQFLFEYFSETQRNKGNFPGRFSGRQFSNSRSEMNVSTLELGDSALYLCASREVSGLFRPEAFFGQGTRLTVV.

This clonotype has ten or more counts. The V call is TRBV19, the J call TRBJ2-3, with TRBD2 matching 10 bases. Germline V CDR1 and CDR2: LNHDA, SQIVND (reference sequence). J gave up 4 bases and V 10 bases, and 5 bases lay outside the gene matches. The CDR3 contains 13 residues. As DNA, the CDR3 is TGTGCCACAAGCGGGAGGGCCGCAGATACGCAGTATTTT. Protein: CATSGRAADTQYF.

The chain has TRBV6-5 and TRBJ2-3; 7 bases are a match to TRBD1. CDR1 and CDR2 from the germline V gene are MNHEY and SVGAGI. CDR3 size: 15 residues. V shed 0 bases and J 7 bases; nucleotides not matched to a gene: 7. CDR3: CASSYSGGTKNTQYF. CDR3 DNA sequence: TGTGCCAGCAGTTACTCAGGGGGCACGAAGAATACGCAGTATTTT.

This clonotype was observed many times. V usage is TRBV6-1 and J usage is TRBJ1-4, with 9 bases fitting TRBD1. Per germline, CDR1 MNHNS and CDR2 SASEGT. The CDR3 contains 16 residues. Trimming took 6 bases from V and 8 from J; bases not matched to a gene: 13. This CDR3 is CASSSGQGIGGEKLFF. CDR3 DNA sequence: TGTGCCAGCAGCTCGGGACAGGGTATCGGAGGAGAAAAACTGTTTTTT.

On this clonotype: This may arise from a read error, as a much more abundant clone is one base away. V usage is TRBV7-2 and J usage is TRBJ1-1; TRBD1 aligns across 8 bases. With V trimmed by 6 bases and J by 5 bases, 14 bases remained unmatched. The length of the CDR3 is 16 residues. Germline V gene data show CDR1 as SGHTA and CDR2 as FQGNSA. The CDR3: CASRKGRGLSGTEAFF. The CDR3 DNA is TGTGCCAGCAGAAAAGGCAGGGGGCTATCCGGGACTGAAGCTTTCTTT. The full variable domain, with the rest looked up from reference TRBV7-2 and TRBJ1-1, is GAGVSQSPSNKVTEKGKDVELRCDPISGHTALYWYRQSLGQGLEFLIYFQGNSAPDKSGLPSDRFSAERTGGSVSTLTIQRTQQEDSAVYLCASRKGRGLSGTEAFFGQGTRLTVV.

The chain has TRBV7-9 and TRBJ1-1, with a possible D match to TRBD1 (5 bases). V lost 5 bases to trimming and J lost 4 bases, with 17 bases between them. This CDR3 has 15 amino acids. Germline V gives CDR1 SEHNR, CDR2 FQNEAQ (reference sequence). CDR3 sequence reads: CASSDKGRRGTEAFF. DNA for the CDR3: TGTGCCAGCAGCGATAAGGGACGGCGGGGCACTGAAGCTTTCTTT.

CDR3 DNA: TGCGCCAGCAGCTCCGAATCTGGGGCCAACGTCCTGACTTTC. Translation: CASSSESGANVLTF. The V and J genes are TRBV5-1 and TRBJ2-6, with D uncertain. The CDR3 extends over 14 amino acids. Trimming shortened V by 3 bases and J by 1 base, and 5 bases separated the two germline ends. Germline values: CDR1 SGHRS, CDR2 YFSETQ.

There are a few counts of this clonotype. This chain links TRBV4-2 with TRBJ2-1; 8 bases line up with TRBD1. CDR1 and CDR2 from the germline V gene are LGHNA and YNFKEQ. The ends lost 2 bases at V and 7 bases at J; junction bases unmatched: 10. The CDR3 runs to 16 residues. The CDR3 DNA follows: TGTGCCAGCAGCCAATCCACCGGGACAGGCGGAAATGAGCAGTTCTTC. Its protein is CASSQSTGTGGNEQFF.

This clonotype was seen a few times. The chain recombines TRBV5-1 with TRBJ1-2, with a weak D call TRBD1 (5 bases). The CDR3 loop spans 14 amino acids. V was cut by 3 bases and J by 4 bases, with 13 bases left in between. Germline V CDR1 and CDR2: SGHRS, YFSETQ. CDR3: CASSSLEGTYGYTF. In DNA form, the CDR3 reads TGCGCCAGCAGCTCGCTAGAGGGGACCTATGGCTACACCTTC.

This clonotype appeared many times. J is TRBJ2-6 and V is TRBV18, with TRBD1 matching over 7 bases. Germline V gene sequence: CDR1 KGHSH, CDR2 LQKENI. J lost 4 bases, V lost 3 bases, and 3 bases had no gene match. The CDR3 length is 15 residues. The CDR3 DNA is TGTGCCAGCTCACCCCAGGGGGACGGGGCCAACGTCCTGACTTTC. This gives the protein CASSPQGDGANVLTF.

This clonotype showed up many times. This chain connects TRBV5-1 to TRBJ2-7; possible D gene TRBD2, 6 bases. V gave up 0 bases and J gave up 2 bases, with 18 bases separating them. Germline V lookup: CDR1 SGHRS, CDR2 YFSETQ. This CDR3 contains 17 residues. CDR3 residues: CASSLVPVSGEAYEQYF. Written as DNA, the CDR3 is TGCGCCAGCAGCTTGGTTCCTGTGTCGGGGGAAGCCTACGAGCAGTACTTC.

This clonotype was seen many times. The V gene is TRBV3-1, the J gene TRBJ1-3; 7 nucleotides agree with TRBD1. This CDR3 spans 16 amino acids. The germline V gene has CDR1 LGHDT and CDR2 YNNKEL (reference sequence). V gave up 4 bases and J gave up 1 base; unmatched junction bases: 7. The CDR3 reads CASSRTGQVSGNTIYF. The CDR3 DNA sequence: TGTGCCAGCAGCCGAACCGGACAGGTATCTGGAAACACCATATATTTT.

The rearrangement joins TRBV6-2 or TRBV6-3 to TRBJ2-3; D perhaps matches TRBD2 (6 bases). V dropped 5 bases and J dropped 7 bases, with 16 bases sitting between them. CDR1 is MNHEY and CDR2 is SVGEGT in the germline V gene. The CDR3 is 14 residues long. This CDR3 is CASSPRLVPHTQYF. CDR3 DNA sequence: TGTGCCAGCAGTCCAAGACTAGTTCCTCATACGCAGTATTTT.

This chain uses TRBV7-2 with TRBJ2-3; TRBD2 aligns across 8 bases. V trimming: 5 bases; J trimming: 4 bases; junction bases outside the gene matches: 5. Germline CDR1 reads SGHTA; CDR2 reads FQGNSA. The CDR3 is 14 amino acids. The CDR3 DNA is TGTGCCAGCAGCACCCGAGCGGGAGCAGATACGCAGTATTTT. This translates into CASSTRAGADTQYF.

The chain recombines TRBV12-3 or TRBV12-4 with TRBJ2-3, with a tentative D call TRBD2 (6 bases). Trimming stripped 4 bases from V and 3 bases from J, with 20 bases between. The CDR3 runs 17 residues. CDR3 protein: CASSSTRHGPRTDTQYF. The CDR3 bases are TGTGCCAGCAGTTCGACTAGGCACGGTCCAAGGACAGATACGCAGTATTTT.